This T cell receptor beta chain came from a study of blood T cell repertoires in COVID-19. Turning to the study itself: Donors in the United States, Italy and Spain gave samples during acute or convalescent COVID-19. Sources were T cells, B-cell-depleted T cells, or PBMCs; the material itself was cDNA or gDNA.

The CDR3 loop spans 15 amino acids. Germline CDR1 and CDR2: SGHTA and FQGNSA. The V and J ends lost 1 base and 2 bases respectively, with 10 bases between them. Concerning this clone itself: The same CDR3 is also encoded by other DNA sequences in this sample.

Authors' processing steps: Reference gene primers were amplified, and this amplification served to estimate nucleated cell counts. Using immunoSEQ multiplex PCR, the repertoire was profiled, and TCRdb retains in-frame clones only, with some absent. The DNA was the basis for D and trimming; V, J and clone size are from that table. The sample lists about 90,000 clones; 80% were seen once. The sequencing input was peripheral blood. The chain has TRBV7-2 and TRBJ2-3; the D gene is possibly TRBD1 (5 bases). The TCR originated in a woman in her seventies with acute or convalescent COVID-19. This CDR3 reads CASSLGGGNTDTQYF. The CDR3 coding sequence is TGTGCCAGCAGCTTAGGGGGCGGAAACACAGATACGCAGTATTTT. Full variable domain (missing parts from reference TRBV7-2 and TRBJ2-3): GAGVSQSPSNKVTEKGKDVELRCDPISGHTALYWYRQSLGQGLEFLIYFQGNSAPDKSGLPSDRFSAERTGGSVSTLTIQRTQQEDSAVYLCASSLGGGNTDTQYFGPGTRLTVL.